Below, one T cell receptor (beta chain) is given with its context. Its specificity is unknown. These data come from a study of T cell responses to AZD1222 COVID-19 vaccine. Looking at the study overall: Pooling of second doses given at about 4 or about 12 weeks was done. Study-wide findings and caveats: White British people made up most donors, females outnumbered males, and clonal diversity was possibly underestimated. Baseline testing showed seropositivity in only six AZD1222 recipients.

The protocol was immunoSEQ multiplex PCR, while the TCRdb copy is restricted to in-frame clones and leaves out a portion. The sample includes approximately 150,000 clones, more than 85% seen only once; the top ten take 0.7% to 0.9%. Trimming cost V 4 bases and J 1 base, with 11 bases left between them. CDR3 length: 14 residues. CDR1 SGDLS and CDR2 YYNGEE come from the germline V gene. The rearrangement joins TRBV9 to TRBJ1-1; D is uncertain. The specimen was peripheral blood, collected on day 0 of AZD1222 vaccination. The receptor was derived from an adult in good health. The chain's CDR3 is CASSPQVGNTEAFF. The CDR3 DNA sequence: TGTGCCAGCAGCCCGCAGGTGGGGAACACTGAAGCTTTCTTT.